These 29 T cell receptor beta chains share one sample of origin, sequenced in a study of T cell changes during pregnancy in multiple sclerosis. Sequencing was performed with immunoSEQ multiplex PCR; in TCRdb, only in-frame clones are kept and a portion is missing. In the table there are 95,000 to 100,000 clones, about 91% of which are singletons. The source was peripheral blood, collected in the second trimester of pregnancy. Every receptor here comes from a female donor with multiple sclerosis, enrolled in a pregnancy study.

The chain carries TRBV5-1 and TRBJ2-5, with a weak D call TRBD2 (6 bases). Germline V lookup: CDR1 SGHRS, CDR2 YFSETQ. The germline V and J ends were trimmed by 0 bases and 5 bases, with 14 bases remaining between them. The CDR3 extends over 15 amino acids. The CDR3 loop is CASSLGSVGGETQYF. The DNA of the CDR3 is TGCGCCAGCAGCTTGGGGTCGGTAGGAGGGGAGACCCAGTACTTC.

The V and J genes are TRBV28 and TRBJ2-7; TRBD1 agrees at 7 bases. Germline V CDR1 and CDR2: MDHEN, SYDVKM. The CDR3 runs to 13 residues. V was clipped by 6 bases and J by 4 bases; unmatched bases: 6. The CDR3: CASSQTGQYEQYF. The CDR3 coding sequence is TGTGCCAGCAGCCAGACAGGGCAGTACGAGCAGTACTTC.

This clone was observed once. The chain employs TRBV19 and TRBJ1-3; D unresolved. From germline, CDR1 is LNHDA and CDR2 SQIVND (reference sequence). The CDR3 sequence is 16 residues long. The V gene lost 3 bases and the J gene lost 0 bases, with 12 bases spanning the gap. The CDR3 DNA follows: TGTGCCAGTAGTATGAAACGGCGGAACTCTGGAAACACCATATATTTT. It specifies CASSMKRRNSGNTIYF.

This clone has a single count. The chain's CDR3 is CASSLAASEIYEQYF. The CDR3 nucleotides are TGTGCCAGCAGCTTAGCGGCTAGCGAGATCTACGAGCAGTACTTC. This chain joins TRBV7-6 and TRBJ2-7, with D perhaps TRBD2 (6 bases). Germline CDR1 and CDR2: SGHVS and FNYEAQ. The CDR3 sequence is 15 residues long. The V and J ends lost 0 bases and 3 bases respectively, with 12 bases between them.

The chain links TRBV5-1 to TRBJ1-2, with 10 positions matching TRBD1. CDR1 is SGHRS, CDR2 YFSETQ, per germline. Germline trimming cut 3 bases from V and 7 bases from J; bases unmatched to any gene: 12. The CDR3 runs 16 residues. CDR3 in amino acids: CASSYSPGQGSSGYTF. CDR3 nucleotide sequence: TGCGCCAGCAGCTACTCTCCGGGACAGGGGTCTAGTGGCTACACCTTC.

This chain connects TRBV4-2 to TRBJ2-3; 7 nucleotides line up with TRBD2. This CDR3 comprises 16 residues. V lost 1 base, J lost 6 bases, and 10 bases stayed unmatched. The germline V gene encodes CDR1 LGHNA and CDR2 YNFKEQ. The CDR3 DNA reads TGTGCCAGCAGCCAAGGAGGGGCTAGCGGCTACGATACGCAGTATTTT. Its translation is CASSQGGASGYDTQYF.

The CDR3 region is CASRLVAGPYEQYF. DNA of the CDR3: TGTGCCAGCAGATTAGTAGCGGGGCCATACGAGCAGTACTTC. The J gene is TRBJ2-7, the V gene TRBV28, with TRBD2 matching 8 bases. This CDR3 comprises 14 residues. Trimming removed 6 bases from V and 4 bases from J; junction bases left unmatched: 8. Germline loops: CDR1 MDHEN, CDR2 SYDVKM.

This clone turned up a few times. J is TRBJ2-2 and V is TRBV11-2, with 8 bases that match TRBD1. CDR1 and CDR2 (germline): SGHAT, FQNNGV. The J segment lost 7 bases and the V segment lost 5 bases, leaving 6 bases of the junction unmatched. The CDR3 is 14 residues long. The CDR3 reads CASSAWTGFGELFF. CDR3 nucleotide sequence: TGTGCCAGCAGCGCCTGGACAGGGTTCGGGGAGCTGTTTTTT.

The chain joins TRBV4-2 to TRBJ2-5, with 11 bases lining up with TRBD2. CDR3 size: 16 residues. Germline V lookup: CDR1 LGHNA, CDR2 YNFKEQ. The junction had 4 bases not matched to a gene; V was cut back by 3 bases and J by 1 base. CDR3 region: CASSQGGLAVQETQYF. In DNA form, the CDR3 reads TGTGCCAGCAGCCAGGGGGGACTAGCGGTCCAAGAGACCCAGTACTTC.

A single count supports this clone. The chain is built from TRBV29-1 and TRBJ2-6, with D possibly TRBD1 on 6 matching bases. The CDR3 is 14 amino acids. V was trimmed by 6 bases and J by 2 bases, leaving 11 bases between them. Germline V gives CDR1 SQVTM, CDR2 ANQGSEA. CDR3 bases: TGCAGCGTGACCAGGGGTACTGGGGCCAACGTCCTGACTTTC. It translates to CSVTRGTGANVLTF.

This rearrangement joins TRBV28 to TRBJ2-7; 8 bases map to TRBD2. V trimming: 8 bases; J trimming: 3 bases; junction bases outside the gene matches: 12. Germline CDR1 and CDR2: MDHEN and SYDVKM. This CDR3 contains 15 residues. In DNA form, the CDR3 reads TGTGCCAGCGGGGCCGGGACTAGGAAGTTCTACGAGCAGTACTTC. Protein sequence: CASGAGTRKFYEQYF.

The chain is built from TRBV6-6 and TRBJ2-7; 7 bases map to TRBD1. The V and J ends lost 8 bases and 2 bases, in that order; junction bases with no gene match: 9. Germline assignment: CDR1 MNHNY and CDR2 SVGAGI (reference sequence). This CDR3 is 14 amino acids long. In nucleotides, the CDR3 is TGTGCCAGCTGTCCCGGGACAGCTGCCTACGAGCAGTACTTC. Its protein product is CASCPGTAAYEQYF.

The V and J genes are TRBV7-9 and TRBJ2-7, with TRBD2 matching over 7 bases. Germline CDR1 is SEHNR and CDR2 is FQNEAQ (reference sequence). After removal of 7 bases from V and 3 bases from J, the junction contained 12 bases not matched to a gene. This CDR3 spans 15 amino acids. The CDR3 nucleotides are TGTGCCAGCAATAGCAGGGAGGGAGAAGGCTACGAGCAGTACTTC. The encoded protein is CASNSREGEGYEQYF. Looking up the rest from reference TRBV7-9 and TRBJ2-7 gives the full variable domain: DTGVSQNPRHKITKRGQNVTFRCDPISEHNRLYWYRQTLGQGPEFLTYFQNEAQLEKSRLLSDRFSAERPKGSFSTLEIQRTEQGDSAMYLCASNSREGEGYEQYFGPGTRLTVT.

The V call is TRBV6-5, the J call TRBJ1-5; 9 positions match TRBD1. Trimming took 10 bases from V and 4 from J; bases not matched to a gene: 8. The CDR3 length is 14 residues. Germline V gene lookup returns CDR1 MNHEY and CDR2 SVGAGI. The CDR3 bases are TGTGCCACCAGGCCGACAGGGGGGAATCAGCCCCAGCATTTT. Its translation: CATRPTGGNQPQHF.

This rearrangement joins TRBV5-1 to TRBJ1-2; 8 nucleotides align to TRBD1. CDR3 size: 14 residues. Per germline, CDR1 SGHRS and CDR2 YFSETQ. After removal of 4 bases from V and 7 bases from J, the junction contained 9 bases not matched to a gene. CDR3 sequence: CASSAGQGSSGYTF. Here the CDR3 DNA reads TGCGCCAGCAGCGCAGGACAGGGTAGTAGTGGCTACACCTTC.

The chain has TRBV6-6 and TRBJ2-1; 9 nucleotides agree with TRBD2. This CDR3 contains 15 residues. The V gene's germline CDR1 is MNHNY and CDR2 SVGAGI (reference sequence). The trim removed 7 bases at V and 2 bases at J, leaving 6 bases unmatched. This CDR3 is CASISSGSAYNEQFF. The CDR3 DNA follows: TGTGCCAGCATCAGTAGCGGGAGTGCCTACAATGAGCAGTTCTTC.

This clone appeared a single time. V and J are TRBV4-2 and TRBJ2-1, with a weak D call TRBD2 (5 bases). Germline V lookup: CDR1 LGHNA, CDR2 YNFKEQ. The CDR3 has 12 residues. V was clipped by 0 bases and J by 12 bases, with 9 bases between them. In DNA form, the CDR3 reads TGTGCCAGCAGCCAAGAGAGCGGTTCGCAGTTCTTC. Translated: CASSQESGSQFF.

The chain has TRBV7-8 and TRBJ2-1; a possible D gene is TRBD1 (6 bases). This CDR3 contains 13 residues. From germline, CDR1 is SGHVS and CDR2 FQNEAQ. The V end was cut by 4 bases, the J end by 9 bases, with 13 bases between. This CDR3 is CASSSRRGGEQFF. The CDR3, as DNA: TGTGCCAGCAGCTCGCGGAGAGGGGGTGAGCAGTTCTTC.

J is TRBJ1-2 and V is TRBV11-2; D gene ambiguous. The V end was cut by 2 bases, the J end by 2 bases, with 6 bases between. CDR3 length equals 13 residues. Germline lookup yields CDR1 SGHAT and CDR2 FQNNGV. The CDR3 nucleotides read TGTGCCAGCAGCTTATTACAGAACTATGGCTACACCTTC. It specifies CASSLLQNYGYTF.

The genes are TRBV11-1 and TRBJ2-1, with TRBD2 matching over 8 bases. With 2 bases clipped from V and 5 bases from J, the junction kept 11 bases outside the gene matches. CDR1 SGHAT and CDR2 FQDESV come from the germline V gene (reference sequence). The CDR3 is 17 amino acids. CDR3 in amino acids: CASSLWSMRGEDNEQFF. The CDR3 coding sequence is TGTGCCAGCAGCTTATGGTCCATGCGGGGGGAGGACAATGAGCAGTTCTTC.

The V call is TRBV5-6, the J call TRBJ2-1; TRBD2 is a possible D gene (6 bases). The length of the CDR3 is 16 residues. V lost 4 bases, J lost 0 bases, and 14 bases lay in between. Per the germline V gene, CDR1 is SGHDT and CDR2 is YYEEEE. The CDR3, as DNA: TGTGCCAGCAGCCGGGGACTTGACTCCTCCTACAATGAGCAGTTCTTC. It specifies CASSRGLDSSYNEQFF.

The rearrangement links TRBV29-1 to TRBJ1-2, with D uncertain. Trimming left V 3 bases short and J 4 bases short, with 15 bases between. Germline V CDR1 and CDR2: SQVTM, ANQGSEA. The CDR3 totals 14 residues. CDR3 sequence reads: CSVETTIVGYGYTF. The CDR3 DNA sequence: TGCAGCGTTGAGACTACCATAGTGGGCTATGGCTACACCTTC.

The genes are TRBV29-1 and TRBJ1-4; 9 nucleotides agree with TRBD1. CDR3 size: 11 residues. In germline, CDR1 is SQVTM, CDR2 ANQGSEA. The CDR3, as DNA: TGCGCCGGGACAGGGCATGAAAAACTGTTTTTT. Its translation is CAGTGHEKLFF.

The chain carries TRBV19 and TRBJ2-1; 13 positions match TRBD2. There are 16 residues in the CDR3. Losses at the gene ends were 8 bases for V and 6 bases for J; bases not matched to a gene: 10. Germline V lookup: CDR1 LNHDA, CDR2 SQIVND (reference sequence). The CDR3 sequence is CASRTSGRGLGNEQFF. CDR3 bases: TGTGCCAGTCGGACTAGCGGGAGAGGATTGGGCAATGAGCAGTTCTTC.

This chain joins TRBV7-2 and TRBJ1-1; the match to TRBD1 covers 9 bases. Germline trimming cut 1 base from V and 7 bases from J; bases unmatched to any gene: 7. This CDR3 contains 15 residues. The V gene's germline CDR1 is SGHTA and CDR2 FQGNSA. The DNA for the CDR3 is TGTGCCAGCAGCTTAGAGGGACAGGGTTTTTTTGAAGCTTTCTTT. Protein sequence: CASSLEGQGFFEAFF.

The chain employs TRBV6-6 and TRBJ2-7; D is ambiguous. CDR3 length: 14 residues. Trimming stripped 2 bases from V and 5 bases from J, with 13 bases between. CDR1 is MNHNY, CDR2 SVGAGI, per germline (reference sequence). The DNA of the CDR3 is TGTGCCAGCAGTTACAGCGTGCCCCTTCACGAGCAGTACTTC. Its protein is CASSYSVPLHEQYF.

The chain recombines TRBV5-1 with TRBJ2-3, with 11 bases matching TRBD1. The CDR3 runs to 14 residues. Trimming at V came to 4 bases and at J to 6 bases, leaving 4 bases not matched to a gene. CDR1 SGHRS and CDR2 YFSETQ come from the germline V gene. CDR3 residues: CASSPGTGGDTQYF. CDR3 sequence (DNA): TGCGCCAGCAGCCCCGGGACAGGGGGGGATACGCAGTATTTT.

The V and J genes are TRBV30 and TRBJ2-7; a possible D gene is TRBD2 (6 bases). This CDR3 has 12 amino acids. CDR1 and CDR2 from the germline V gene are GTSNPN and SVGIG (reference sequence). Trimming stripped 2 bases from V and 4 bases from J, with 9 bases between. The CDR3, as DNA: TGTGCCTGGAGTCCCGGGGGTTACGAGCAGTACTTC. Protein sequence: CAWSPGGYEQYF.

The gene calls are TRBV19 and TRBJ1-1; D not certain. The germline CDR1 and CDR2 sequences are LNHDA and SQIVND (reference sequence). V gave up 4 bases and J gave up 11 bases, with 20 bases separating them. The CDR3 contains 14 residues. The CDR3 here is CASSTSGVGWGAFF. The CDR3 DNA sequence: TGTGCCAGTAGTACCTCCGGGGTGGGGTGGGGTGCTTTCTTT.